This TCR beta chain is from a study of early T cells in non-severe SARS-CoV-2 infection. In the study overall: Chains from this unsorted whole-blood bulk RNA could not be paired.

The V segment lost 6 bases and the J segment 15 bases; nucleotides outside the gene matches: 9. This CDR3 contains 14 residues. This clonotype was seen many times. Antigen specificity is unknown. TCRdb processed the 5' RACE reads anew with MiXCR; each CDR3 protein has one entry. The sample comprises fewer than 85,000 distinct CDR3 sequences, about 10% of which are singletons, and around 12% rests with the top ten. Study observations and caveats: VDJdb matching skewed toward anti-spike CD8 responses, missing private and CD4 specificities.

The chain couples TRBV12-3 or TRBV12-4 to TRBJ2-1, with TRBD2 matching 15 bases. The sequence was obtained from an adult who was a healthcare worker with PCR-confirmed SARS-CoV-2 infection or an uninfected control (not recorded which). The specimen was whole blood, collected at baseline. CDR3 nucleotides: TGTGCCAGCAGCCCTGGACTAGCGGGGGGGATAGGGTTCTTC. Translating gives CASSPGLAGGIGFF.